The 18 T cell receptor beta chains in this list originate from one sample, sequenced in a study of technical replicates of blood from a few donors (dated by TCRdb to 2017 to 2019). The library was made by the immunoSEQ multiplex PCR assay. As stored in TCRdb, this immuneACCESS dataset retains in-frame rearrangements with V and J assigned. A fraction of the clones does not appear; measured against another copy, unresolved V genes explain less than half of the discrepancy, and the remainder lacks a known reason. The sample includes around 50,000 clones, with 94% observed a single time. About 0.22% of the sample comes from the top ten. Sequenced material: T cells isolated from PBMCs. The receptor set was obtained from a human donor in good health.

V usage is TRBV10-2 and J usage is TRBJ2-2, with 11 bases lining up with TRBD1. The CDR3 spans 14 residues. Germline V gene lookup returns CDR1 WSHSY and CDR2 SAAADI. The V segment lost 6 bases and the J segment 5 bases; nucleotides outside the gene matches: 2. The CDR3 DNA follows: TGCGCCAGCAGCCGGGACAGGGGGACCGGGGAGCTGTTTTTT. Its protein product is CASSRDRGTGELFF.

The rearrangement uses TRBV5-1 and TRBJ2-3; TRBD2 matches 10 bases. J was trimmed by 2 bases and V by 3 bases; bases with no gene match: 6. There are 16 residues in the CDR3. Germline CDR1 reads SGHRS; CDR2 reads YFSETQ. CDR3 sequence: CASSSIAGGPTDTQYF. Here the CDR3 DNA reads TGCGCCAGCAGCTCGATAGCGGGGGGACCCACAGATACGCAGTATTTT.

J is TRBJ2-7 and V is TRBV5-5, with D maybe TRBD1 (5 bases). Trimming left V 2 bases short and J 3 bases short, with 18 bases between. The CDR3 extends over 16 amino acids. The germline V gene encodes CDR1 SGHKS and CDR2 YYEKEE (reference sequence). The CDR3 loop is CASSLGIDSPYYEQYF. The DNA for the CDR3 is TGTGCCAGCAGCTTAGGAATCGACAGTCCGTACTACGAGCAGTACTTC.

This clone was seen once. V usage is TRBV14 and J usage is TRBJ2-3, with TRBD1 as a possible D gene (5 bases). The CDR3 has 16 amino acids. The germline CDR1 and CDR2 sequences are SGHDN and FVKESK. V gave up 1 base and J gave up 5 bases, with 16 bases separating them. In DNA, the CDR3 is TGTGCCAGCAGCCAAGGGGTCGGCCAGGGAAGAGATACGCAGTATTTT. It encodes CASSQGVGQGRDTQYF.

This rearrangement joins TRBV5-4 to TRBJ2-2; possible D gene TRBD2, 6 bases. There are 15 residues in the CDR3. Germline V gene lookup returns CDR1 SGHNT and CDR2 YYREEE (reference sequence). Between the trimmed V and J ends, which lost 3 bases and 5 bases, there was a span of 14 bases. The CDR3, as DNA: TGTGCCAGCAGCTGGAGGGACGGTTATACCGGGGAGCTGTTTTTT. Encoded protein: CASSWRDGYTGELFF.

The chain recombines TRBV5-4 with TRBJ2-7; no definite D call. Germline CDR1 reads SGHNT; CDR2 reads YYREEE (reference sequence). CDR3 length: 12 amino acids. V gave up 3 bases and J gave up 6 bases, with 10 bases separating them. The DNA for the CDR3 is TGTGCCAGCAGCTCTACGACTCTCGAGCAGTACTTC. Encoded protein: CASSSTTLEQYF.

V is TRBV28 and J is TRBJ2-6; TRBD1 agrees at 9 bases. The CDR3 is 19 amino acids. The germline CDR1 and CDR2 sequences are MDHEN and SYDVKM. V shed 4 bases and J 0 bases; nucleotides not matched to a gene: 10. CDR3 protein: CASSSPPGQGDSGANVLTF. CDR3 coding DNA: TGTGCCAGCAGTTCGCCGCCGGGACAGGGAGACTCTGGGGCCAACGTCCTGACTTTC.

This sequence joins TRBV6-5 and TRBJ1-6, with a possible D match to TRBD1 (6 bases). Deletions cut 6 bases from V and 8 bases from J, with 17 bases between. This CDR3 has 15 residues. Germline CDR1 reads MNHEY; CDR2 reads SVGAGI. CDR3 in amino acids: CASRLLRGEDSPLHF. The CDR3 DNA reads TGTGCCAGCAGGCTCCTCAGGGGAGAAGATTCACCCCTCCACTTT.

This chain's CDR3 is CASSSNGQGSTEAFF. For the CDR3, the DNA is TGTGCCAGCAGCTCTAATGGACAGGGTAGCACTGAAGCTTTCTTT. The chain joins TRBV6-6 to TRBJ1-1, with 8 bases aligning to TRBD1. CDR3 size: 15 residues. The trim removed 6 bases at V and 4 bases at J, leaving 10 bases unmatched. Germline CDR1 MNHNY, CDR2 SVGAGI (reference sequence).

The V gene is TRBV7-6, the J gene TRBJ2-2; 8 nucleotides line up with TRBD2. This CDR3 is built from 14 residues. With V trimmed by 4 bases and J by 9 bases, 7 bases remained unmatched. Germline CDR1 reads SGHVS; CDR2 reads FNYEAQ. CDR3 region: CASSSEAGVRELFF. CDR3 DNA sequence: TGTGCCAGCAGCTCAGAAGCGGGAGTCAGGGAGCTGTTTTTT.

In DNA form, the CDR3 reads TGTGCCAGCAGCCTATTAACGTTAGCGCAGTTCCGGTACGAGCAGTACTTC. It yields the protein CASSLLTLAQFRYEQYF. This chain links TRBV11-2 with TRBJ2-7, with D maybe TRBD2 (5 bases). CDR1 SGHAT and CDR2 FQNNGV come from the germline V gene. Trimming removed 5 bases from V and 4 bases from J, with 24 bases in between. This CDR3 region has 17 residues.

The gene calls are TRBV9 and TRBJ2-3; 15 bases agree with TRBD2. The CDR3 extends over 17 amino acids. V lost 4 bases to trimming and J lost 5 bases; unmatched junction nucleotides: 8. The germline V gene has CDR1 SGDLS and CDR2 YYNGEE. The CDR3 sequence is CASSRRTSGGAGDTQYF. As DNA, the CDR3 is TGTGCCAGCAGCAGGAGGACTAGCGGGGGGGCTGGAGATACGCAGTATTTT.

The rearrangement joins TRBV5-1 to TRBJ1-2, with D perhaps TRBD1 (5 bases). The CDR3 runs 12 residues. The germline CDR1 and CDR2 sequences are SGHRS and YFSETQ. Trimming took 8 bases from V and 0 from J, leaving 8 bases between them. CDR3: CASQGSNYGYTF. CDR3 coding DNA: TGCGCCAGTCAGGGTTCTAACTATGGCTACACCTTC.

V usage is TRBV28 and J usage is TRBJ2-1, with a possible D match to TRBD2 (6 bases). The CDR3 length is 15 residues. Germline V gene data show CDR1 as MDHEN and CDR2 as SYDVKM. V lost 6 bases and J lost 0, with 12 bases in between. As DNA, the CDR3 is TGTGCCAGCAGGTTTACTAGCAGCTCCTACAATGAGCAGTTCTTC. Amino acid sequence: CASRFTSSSYNEQFF.

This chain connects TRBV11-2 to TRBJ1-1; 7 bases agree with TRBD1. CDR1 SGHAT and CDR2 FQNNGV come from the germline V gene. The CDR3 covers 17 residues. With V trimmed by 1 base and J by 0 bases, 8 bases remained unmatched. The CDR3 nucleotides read TGTGCCAGCAGCTTAGGGGCCGGGACAGCCATGAACACTGAAGCTTTCTTT. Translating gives CASSLGAGTAMNTEAFF.

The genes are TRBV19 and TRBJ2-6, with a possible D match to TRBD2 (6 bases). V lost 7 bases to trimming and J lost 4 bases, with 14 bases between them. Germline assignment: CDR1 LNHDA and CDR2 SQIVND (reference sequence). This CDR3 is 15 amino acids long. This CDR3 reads CASNPRGTGANVLTF. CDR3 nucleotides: TGTGCCAGTAATCCCCGGGGGACCGGGGCCAACGTCCTGACTTTC.

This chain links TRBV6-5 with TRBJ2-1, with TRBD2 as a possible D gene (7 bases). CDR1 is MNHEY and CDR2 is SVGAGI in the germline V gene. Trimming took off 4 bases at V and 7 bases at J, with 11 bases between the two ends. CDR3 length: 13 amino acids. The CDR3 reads CASSSGGENEQFF. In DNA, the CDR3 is TGTGCCAGCAGTTCGGGGGGCGAGAATGAGCAGTTCTTC.

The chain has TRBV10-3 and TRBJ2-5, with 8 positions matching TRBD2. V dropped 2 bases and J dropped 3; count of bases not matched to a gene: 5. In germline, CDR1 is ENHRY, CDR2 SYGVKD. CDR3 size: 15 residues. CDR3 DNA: TGTGCCATCAGTGAGCCTAGCGGGCTCAAAGAGACCCAGTACTTC. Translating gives CAISEPSGLKETQYF.